These T cell receptor beta chains were read from a single sample in a study of T cell responses to AZD1222 COVID-19 vaccine. Profiling relied on immunoSEQ multiplex PCR, and the TCRdb table lists in-frame clones only, not all of them. The data contain approximately 26,000 clones, about nine tenths of them singletons. The sample consisted of peripheral blood, taken 28 days after the second AZD1222 dose. The receptors were gathered from an adult who received the AZD1222 COVID-19 vaccine. Each CDR3 is given with its conserved first and last residue. Fields, in order: J gene, clone size, V gene, D gene, CDR3 protein, CDR3 DNA. D genes are given only for firm matches. Size is omitted from some rows. Given values are once, few, many or a class for expanded clones.

J: TRBJ2-7; size: -; V: TRBV18; D: -; CDR3: CASSPAWGSNEQYF; DNA: TGTGCCAGCTCACCCGCGTGGGGTAGTAACGAGCAGTACTTC
J: TRBJ2-5; size: -; V: TRBV18; D: -; CDR3: CASSPQRGGETQYF; DNA: TGTGCCAGCTCACCGCAAAGGGGGGGAGAGACCCAGTACTTC
J: TRBJ2-1; size: -; V: TRBV9; D: -; CDR3: CASSVTGAMGNEQFF; DNA: TGTGCCAGCAGCGTGACCGGGGCGATGGGCAATGAGCAGTTCTTC
J: TRBJ2-7; size: -; V: TRBV18; D: TRBD1; CDR3: CASSPGTGSWEQYF; DNA: TGTGCCAGCTCACCAGGGACAGGGTCTTGGGAGCAGTACTTC
J: TRBJ2-2; size: -; V: TRBV29-1; D: -; CDR3: CSVENTGELFF; DNA: TGCAGCGTTGAGAACACCGGGGAGCTGTTTTTT
J: TRBJ1-1; size: -; V: TRBV7-2; D: -; CDR3: CASSSQGNTEAFF; DNA: TGTGCCAGCAGTTCACAGGGGAACACTGAAGCTTTCTTT
J: TRBJ1-6; size: -; V: TRBV6-5; D: TRBD1; CDR3: CATTGRSYNSPLHF; DNA: TGTGCCACGACAGGGAGGTCCTATAATTCACCCCTCCACTTT
J: TRBJ2-7; size: once; V: TRBV7-7; D: TRBD1; CDR3: CASSFGQAYEQYF; DNA: TGTGCCAGCAGCTTCGGACAGGCGTACGAGCAGTACTTC
J: TRBJ1-5; size: once; V: TRBV10-3; D: TRBD1; CDR3: CAISETQGGSNQPQHF; DNA: TGTGCCATCAGTGAGACCCAGGGGGGTAGCAATCAGCCCCAGCATTTT
J: TRBJ1-5; size: -; V: TRBV6-5; D: TRBD1; CDR3: CASSSRQGSNQPQHF; DNA: TGTGCCAGCAGTTCTCGACAGGGCAGTAATCAGCCCCAGCATTTT
J: TRBJ2-3; size: -; V: TRBV4-1; D: -; CDR3: CASSQDPGGRDTQYF; DNA: TGCGCCAGCAGCCAAGATCCCGGGGGGCGGGATACGCAGTATTTT
J: TRBJ1-2; size: -; V: TRBV6-5; D: -; CDR3: CASSLEGYGYTF; DNA: TGTGCCAGCAGCCTCGAGGGATATGGCTACACCTTC
J: TRBJ1-4; size: -; V: TRBV7-9; D: -; CDR3: CASSLRGVGNEKLFF; DNA: TGTGCCAGCAGCTTAAGGGGCGTCGGTAATGAAAAACTGTTTTTT
J: TRBJ2-7; size: -; V: TRBV5-5; D: -; CDR3: CASSPVGVDSSSYEQYF; DNA: TGTGCCAGCAGCCCGGTCGGGGTTGACAGCAGCTCCTACGAGCAGTACTTC
J: TRBJ2-3; size: -; V: TRBV19; D: -; CDR3: CASSNIPPGDTQYF; DNA: TGTGCCAGTAGCAATATCCCCCCGGGCGATACGCAGTATTTT
J: TRBJ1-4; size: -; V: TRBV28; D: -; CDR3: CASSLNYGTHEKLFF; DNA: TGTGCCAGCAGTTTAAATTACGGGACACATGAAAAACTGTTTTTT
J: TRBJ2-3; size: -; V: TRBV4-3; D: TRBD1; CDR3: CASSPGQDPTDTQYF; DNA: TGCGCCAGCAGCCCCGGACAGGACCCCACAGATACGCAGTATTTT
J: TRBJ1-1; size: -; V: TRBV28; D: -; CDR3: CASSPPGRGAFF; DNA: TGTGCCAGCAGCCCACCGGGCAGGGGAGCTTTCTTT
J: TRBJ2-7; size: -; V: TRBV12-3/TRBV12-4; D: -; CDR3: CASSPWKGNEQYF; DNA: TGTGCCAGCAGCCCTTGGAAGGGGAACGAGCAGTACTTC
J: TRBJ1-6; size: -; V: TRBV5-4; D: -; CDR3: CASSLGHQSSYNSPLHF; DNA: TGTGCCAGCAGCTTGGGACACCAGAGCTCCTATAATTCACCCCTCCACTTT
J: TRBJ2-7; size: once; V: TRBV5-5; D: TRBD1; CDR3: CASSFDRGLAYEQYF; DNA: TGTGCCAGCAGCTTCGACAGGGGGCTCGCCTACGAGCAGTACTTC
J: TRBJ2-7; size: -; V: TRBV5-5; D: TRBD1; CDR3: CASSPGQGVYEQYF; DNA: TGTGCCAGCAGCCCCGGACAGGGGGTTTACGAGCAGTACTTC
J: TRBJ1-5; size: -; V: TRBV6-5; D: -; CDR3: CASSYSQRNNQPQHF; DNA: TGTGCCAGCAGTTACAGTCAAAGGAACAATCAGCCCCAGCATTTT
J: TRBJ2-1; size: -; V: TRBV7-9; D: -; CDR3: CASSPMLANNEQFF; DNA: TGTGCCAGCTCTCCCATGCTAGCGAATAATGAGCAGTTCTTC
J: TRBJ1-4; size: -; V: TRBV25-1; D: -; CDR3: CASRRGATNEKLFF; DNA: TGTGCCAGCAGGCGGGGAGCAACTAATGAAAAACTGTTTTTT
J: TRBJ1-5; size: -; V: TRBV5-8; D: TRBD1; CDR3: CASSLGTGTGGSPPQHF; DNA: TGTGCCAGCAGCTTGGGGACCGGGACAGGGGGCAGTCCGCCCCAGCATTTT
J: TRBJ2-2; size: -; V: TRBV6-5; D: TRBD1; CDR3: CASRGDRTDTGELFF; DNA: TGTGCCAGCAGGGGGGACAGGACCGACACCGGGGAGCTGTTTTTT
J: TRBJ2-5; size: -; V: TRBV4-3; D: -; CDR3: CASSQDMGAETQYF; DNA: TGCGCCAGCAGCCAAGATATGGGGGCAGAGACCCAGTACTTC
J: TRBJ1-2; size: -; V: TRBV4-3; D: -; CDR3: CASSQDGSGIYGYTF; DNA: TGCGCCAGCAGCCAAGATGGGTCAGGTATTTATGGCTACACCTTC
J: TRBJ2-1; size: -; V: TRBV7-2; D: TRBD2; CDR3: CASSATSGYEQFF; DNA: TGTGCCAGCAGCGCCACTAGCGGGTATGAGCAGTTCTTC
J: TRBJ1-3; size: -; V: TRBV6-5; D: TRBD1; CDR3: CASSYTTGGSGNTIYF; DNA: TGTGCCAGCAGTTACACTACAGGGGGCTCTGGAAACACCATATATTTT
J: TRBJ2-7; size: -; V: TRBV7-2; D: -; CDR3: CASRSRDIYSYEQYF; DNA: TGTGCCAGCAGAAGCCGGGACATATACTCCTACGAGCAGTACTTC
J: TRBJ1-5; size: -; V: TRBV18; D: -; CDR3: CASSPGQYSNQPQHF; DNA: TGTGCCAGCTCACCAGGACAATATAGCAATCAGCCCCAGCATTTT
J: TRBJ2-2; size: once; V: TRBV6-5; D: -; CDR3: CASSYEGEITGELFF; DNA: TGTGCCAGCAGTTACGAAGGGGAGATCACCGGGGAGCTGTTTTTT
J: TRBJ2-1; size: -; V: TRBV3-1/TRBV3-2; D: -; CDR3: CASSYRDKNNEQFF; DNA: TGTGCCAGCAGCTACCGGGACAAAAACAATGAGCAGTTCTTC
J: TRBJ2-2; size: -; V: TRBV6-5; D: -; CDR3: CASRIDRNTGELFF; DNA: TGTGCCAGCAGAATCGACAGGAACACCGGGGAGCTGTTTTTT
J: TRBJ1-2; size: -; V: TRBV6-5; D: -; CDR3: CASSYSGGSGYTF; DNA: TGTGCCAGCAGTTACTCGGGGGGCAGTGGCTACACCTTC
J: TRBJ2-4; size: few; V: TRBV7-9; D: -; CDR3: CASTPSESKNIQYF; DNA: TGTGCCAGCACCCCGTCGGAGAGCAAAAACATTCAGTACTTC
J: TRBJ2-2; size: -; V: TRBV6-1; D: -; CDR3: CASSEAGRGLNTGELFF; DNA: TGTGCCAGCAGTGAAGCCGGGAGAGGTTTGAACACCGGGGAGCTGTTTTTT
J: TRBJ1-1; size: -; V: TRBV3-1/TRBV3-2; D: TRBD1; CDR3: CASSQATGGNTEAFF; DNA: TGTGCCAGCAGCCAAGCGACAGGGGGTAACACTGAAGCTTTCTTT
J: TRBJ2-7; size: -; V: TRBV15; D: -; CDR3: CATSRDRYEQYF; DNA: TGTGCCACCAGCAGAGACAGGTACGAGCAGTACTTC
J: TRBJ1-4; size: -; V: TRBV9; D: TRBD1; CDR3: CASSPRPGTGASNEKLFF; DNA: TGTGCCAGCAGCCCTCGTCCCGGGACAGGGGCGTCTAATGAAAAACTGTTTTTT
J: TRBJ2-3; size: -; V: TRBV7-9; D: TRBD1; CDR3: CASSLTGGGNTDTQYF; DNA: TGTGCCAGCAGTCTAACAGGGGGCGGGAACACAGATACGCAGTATTTT
J: TRBJ1-6; size: -; V: TRBV5-4; D: -; CDR3: CASSFYLGQGNSPLHF; DNA: TGTGCCAGCAGCTTCTATTTGGGGCAGGGTAATTCACCCCTCCACTTT
J: TRBJ2-2; size: few; V: TRBV11-1; D: TRBD1; CDR3: CASSLAGQGGTGELFF; DNA: TGTGCCAGCAGCTTAGCAGGACAGGGAGGCACCGGGGAGCTGTTTTTT
J: TRBJ2-3; size: -; V: TRBV7-2; D: -; CDR3: CASSNIPESTQYF; DNA: TGTGCCAGCAGCAACATACCTGAAAGCACGCAGTATTTT
J: TRBJ1-5; size: once; V: TRBV12-5; D: -; CDR3: CASGAGVSQPQHF; DNA: TGTGCTAGTGGGGCCGGGGTAAGTCAGCCCCAGCATTTT
J: TRBJ1-6; size: -; V: TRBV7-9; D: -; CDR3: CASTPPGSSDSPLHF; DNA: TGTGCCAGCACCCCTCCGGGCAGCTCCGATTCACCCCTCCACTTT
J: TRBJ2-7; size: -; V: TRBV12-3/TRBV12-4; D: -; CDR3: CASTKNAPYEQYF; DNA: TGTGCCAGCACTAAGAACGCGCCCTACGAGCAGTACTTC
J: TRBJ1-1; size: -; V: TRBV5-1; D: TRBD1; CDR3: CASTWDSMNTEAFF; DNA: TGCGCCAGCACCTGGGACAGCATGAACACTGAAGCTTTCTTT
J: TRBJ2-1; size: -; V: TRBV6-2/TRBV6-3; D: TRBD2; CDR3: CASSQGTRDNEQFF; DNA: TGTGCCAGCAGTCAAGGGACTAGGGACAATGAGCAGTTCTTC
J: TRBJ2-1; size: -; V: TRBV9; D: TRBD1; CDR3: CASSQTGGTYNEQFF; DNA: TGTGCCAGCAGCCAGACAGGGGGGACTTACAATGAGCAGTTCTTC
J: TRBJ1-2; size: -; V: TRBV9; D: TRBD1; CDR3: CASSVGGTGTYGYTF; DNA: TGTGCCAGCAGCGTAGGGGGGACAGGGACCTATGGCTACACCTTC
J: TRBJ1-5; size: -; V: TRBV4-2; D: TRBD1; CDR3: CASSQPDRGNQPQHF; DNA: TGTGCCAGCAGCCAACCCGACAGGGGGAATCAGCCCCAGCATTTT